Listed below are T cell receptor beta chains from one sample, sequenced in a study of blood T cell repertoires in COVID-19. Clones were sequenced by immunoSEQ multiplex PCR, and TCRdb holds only the in-frame ones, with some missing. Among about 190,000 clones listed, over 80% were seen once. Material: peripheral blood. The receptors derive from a woman in her thirties or forties with acute or convalescent COVID-19. Each CDR3 is given with its conserved first and last residue. A D gene is named only where the DNA matches it firmly. Some rows mark clone size as missing; the rest say once, few, many or name a class of expanded clone.

CDR3 length	D gene	clone size	V gene	J gene	CDR3 protein	CDR3 DNA
16	-	-	TRBV28	TRBJ2-7	CASSLLVFGAPSEQYF	TGTGCCAGCAGTTTATTAGTGTTTGGGGCTCCTTCCGAGCAGTACTTC
12	-	-	TRBV2	TRBJ1-1	CASSVRNTEAFF	TGTGCCAGCAGTGTCCGGAACACTGAAGCTTTCTTT
15	-	few	TRBV28	TRBJ1-2	CASRARGALNYGYTF	TGTGCCAGCAGGGCTCGGGGGGCATTAAACTATGGCTACACCTTC
13	-	-	TRBV4-1	TRBJ1-3	CASSQARIDTIYF	TGCGCCAGCAGCCAAGCCAGGATAGACACCATATATTTT
15	-	-	TRBV5-4	TRBJ2-3	CASGGGGPSTDTQYF	TGTGCCAGCGGGGGCGGGGGACCTAGCACAGATACGCAGTATTTT
15	-	-	TRBV10-3	TRBJ1-3	CAITPGDASGNTIYF	TGTGCCATCACTCCGGGGGACGCCTCTGGAAACACCATATATTTT
16	-	-	TRBV7-2	TRBJ2-3	CASSLAGGLGTDTQYF	TGTGCCAGCAGCCTTGCCGGGGGGCTCGGCACAGATACGCAGTATTTT
12	-	-	TRBV18	TRBJ2-1	CASSLTSNEQFF	TGTGCCAGCTCTCTCACTAGTAATGAGCAGTTCTTC
14	TRBD2	-	TRBV5-6	TRBJ2-7	CASSLSGASYEQYF	TGTGCCAGCAGCTTAAGCGGGGCCTCCTACGAGCAGTACTTC
19	TRBD1	once	TRBV19	TRBJ2-6	CASSIVTGQGFSGANVLTF	TGTGCCAGTAGTATAGTGACGGGACAGGGGTTCTCTGGGGCCAACGTCCTGACTTTC
14	-	-	TRBV5-1	TRBJ1-6	CASRQGQGNSPLHF	TGCGCCAGCCGTCAGGGACAAGGAAATTCACCCCTCCACTTT
13	TRBD1	once	TRBV2	TRBJ2-1	CASSGQGMGEQFF	TGTGCCAGCAGTGGACAGGGGATGGGTGAGCAGTTCTTC
19	TRBD1	once	TRBV6-6	TRBJ1-5	CASSLQVRDLQGKTQPQHF	TGTGCCAGCAGTCTTCAAGTCCGCGACCTACAGGGGAAGACTCAGCCCCAGCATTTT
16	TRBD1	once	TRBV27	TRBJ2-6	CASRISTGDGANVLTF	TGTGCCAGCAGAATCTCCACAGGGGATGGGGCCAACGTCCTGACTTTC
12	-	-	TRBV6-5	TRBJ1-3	CASSPSTPTIYF	TGTGCCAGCAGCCCCTCTACCCCCACCATATATTTT
15	TRBD1	-	TRBV7-9	TRBJ1-1	CASRPGTGAYTEAFF	TGTGCCAGCAGACCCGGGACAGGGGCTTACACTGAAGCTTTCTTT
15	TRBD2	-	TRBV7-2	TRBJ2-7	CASSLTLAGKYEQYF	TGTGCCAGCAGCTTAACGCTAGCGGGAAAATACGAGCAGTACTTC
16	TRBD1	-	TRBV4-2	TRBJ1-1	CASSRGRDRGTSEAFF	TGTGCCAGCAGCCGGGGCCGGGACAGGGGTACCTCTGAAGCTTTCTTT
14	-	-	TRBV7-9	TRBJ2-7	CASSLPGNSGEQYF	TGTGCCAGCAGCCTGCCAGGGAATTCAGGCGAGCAGTACTTC
15	TRBD1	-	TRBV11-2	TRBJ1-3	CASSPGTGNGNTIYF	TGTGCCAGCAGCCCAGGGACAGGGAATGGAAACACCATATATTTT
15	TRBD2	many	TRBV19	TRBJ2-7	CASSTLAGGTYEQYF	TGTGCCAGTAGTACCCTAGCGGGGGGAACCTACGAGCAGTACTTC
13	-	-	TRBV6-4	TRBJ1-6	CASSDTEGRPLHF	TGTGCCAGCAGCGACACGGAAGGGAGGCCCCTCCACTTT
14	-	-	TRBV14	TRBJ2-2	CASSQVSFTGELFF	TGTGCCAGCAGCCAAGTCAGTTTCACCGGGGAGCTGTTTTTT
15	TRBD2	-	TRBV30	TRBJ2-1	CAWSVRAGGRSEQFF	TGTGCCTGGAGTGTGAGAGCGGGGGGGCGAAGTGAGCAGTTCTTC
11	-	-	TRBV7-2	TRBJ2-2	CASRRTGELFF	TGTGCCAGCCGGCGGACCGGGGAGCTGTTTTTT
14	TRBD2	many	TRBV5-6	TRBJ2-7	CASTLGLATYEQYF	TGTGCCAGCACCCTGGGACTAGCTACCTACGAGCAGTACTTC
12	-	few	TRBV19	TRBJ2-1	CASSMKGLEQFF	TGTGCCAGTAGTATGAAGGGGCTTGAGCAGTTCTTC
15	TRBD1	-	TRBV10-3	TRBJ1-3	CAIKGTGLPGNTIYF	TGTGCCATCAAAGGGACAGGGCTTCCTGGAAACACCATATATTTT